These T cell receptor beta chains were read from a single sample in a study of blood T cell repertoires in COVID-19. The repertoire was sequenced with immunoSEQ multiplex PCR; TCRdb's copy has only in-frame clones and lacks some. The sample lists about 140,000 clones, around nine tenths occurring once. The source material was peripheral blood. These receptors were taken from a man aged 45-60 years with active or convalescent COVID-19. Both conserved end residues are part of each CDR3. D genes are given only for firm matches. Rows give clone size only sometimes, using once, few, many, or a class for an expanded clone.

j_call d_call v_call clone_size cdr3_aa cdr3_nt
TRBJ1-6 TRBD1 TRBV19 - CASTSWKTGGSPLHF TGTGCCAGTACCTCCTGGAAGACAGGGGGTTCACCCCTCCACTTT
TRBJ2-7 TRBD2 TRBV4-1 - CASSQGIAREVNEQYF TGCGCCAGCAGCCAAGGGATAGCCCGGGAGGTCAACGAGCAGTACTTC
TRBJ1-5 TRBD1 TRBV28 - CASSKTGVRGQPQHF TGTGCCAGCAGTAAGACAGGGGTAAGGGGTCAGCCCCAGCATTTT
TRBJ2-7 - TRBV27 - CASRRGGKKNYEQYF TGTGCCAGCCGAAGGGGCGGGAAAAAGAACTACGAGCAGTACTTC
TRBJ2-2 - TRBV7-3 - CASSLFGRGGTGELFF TGTGCCAGCAGCTTATTTGGCAGAGGGGGCACCGGGGAGCTGTTTTTT
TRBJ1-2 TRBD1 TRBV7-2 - CASSPRAGGQFYGYTF TGTGCCAGCAGCCCGAGAGCAGGGGGCCAATTCTATGGCTACACCTTC
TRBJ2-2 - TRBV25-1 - CASSEYGAIPGELFF TGTGCCAGCAGTGAATATGGGGCCATCCCCGGGGAGCTGTTTTTT
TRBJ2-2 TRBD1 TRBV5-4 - CASSSPDRGLGNGELFF TGTGCCAGCAGCTCCCCAGACAGGGGGCTCGGGAACGGGGAGCTGTTTTTT
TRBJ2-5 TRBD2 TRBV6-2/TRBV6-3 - CASSYTSGRSQETQYF TGTGCCAGCAGCTATACTAGCGGGAGGTCCCAAGAGACCCAGTACTTC
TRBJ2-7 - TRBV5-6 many CASSLVRAHNEQYF TGTGCCAGCAGCTTGGTCAGGGCTCATAACGAGCAGTACTTC
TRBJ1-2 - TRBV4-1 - CASSQENSNYGYTF TGCGCCAGCAGCCAAGAAAACAGCAACTATGGCTACACCTTC
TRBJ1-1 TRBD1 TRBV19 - CASSLLQGATTEAFF TGTGCCAGTAGCCTACTACAGGGGGCGACGACTGAAGCTTTCTTT
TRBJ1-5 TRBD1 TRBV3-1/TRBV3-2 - CASSRGQGGQPQHF TGTGCCAGCAGCCGCGGACAGGGTGGTCAGCCCCAGCATTTT
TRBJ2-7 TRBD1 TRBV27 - CASSSTGTGGLEQYF TGTGCCAGCAGTTCCACCGGGACAGGGGGCCTCGAGCAGTACTTC
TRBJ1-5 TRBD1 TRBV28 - CASSWGQSSNQPQHF TGTGCCAGCAGTTGGGGACAGTCCAGCAATCAGCCCCAGCATTTT
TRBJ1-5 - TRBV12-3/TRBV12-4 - CASRLDKNQPQHF TGTGCCAGCAGACTGGACAAGAATCAGCCCCAGCATTTT
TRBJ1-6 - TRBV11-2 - CASSPGGYNSPLHF TGTGCCAGCAGCCCCGGGGGATATAATTCACCCCTCCACTTT